Following are 12 T cell receptor beta chains from one sample sequenced in a study of OX40 agonist ivuxolimab in advanced cancers. Data came from immunoSEQ multiplex PCR; TCRdb stores just in-frame clones and leaves some out. The sample consists of 90,000 to 95,000 clones, 70% to 90% of them appearing once. The sample here was CD4+ or CD8+ T cells sorted from blood, taken in a trial of the OX40 agonist ivuxolimab. Receptor source: an adult with an advanced solid tumor such as melanoma, head and neck, liver or kidney cancer.

The V and J genes are TRBV7-6 and TRBJ2-5; no reliable D call. This CDR3 is 11 amino acids long. Trimming removed 1 base at V and 5 bases at J, with 2 bases between. Germline values: CDR1 SGHVS, CDR2 FNYEAQ. The CDR3 here is CASSLVETQYF. The CDR3 DNA reads TGTGCCAGCAGCTTAGTTGAGACCCAGTACTTC.

The J gene is TRBJ1-2, the V gene TRBV27; TRBD1 agrees at 7 bases. Germline-derived CDR1 and CDR2 are MNHEY and SMNVEV (reference sequence). The V and J ends lost 6 bases and 8 bases, in that order; junction bases with no gene match: 6. The CDR3 has 12 residues. DNA for the CDR3: TGTGCCAGCAGGACAGGGCCATCGGGCTACACCTTC. Translating gives CASRTGPSGYTF.

Comment on this clone: Within the sample, other DNA sequences also encode this same CDR3. The V and J genes are TRBV7-2 and TRBJ2-5; TRBD2 agrees at 9 bases. This CDR3 is built from 18 residues. Germline loops: CDR1 SGHTA, CDR2 FQGNSA. The V segment lost 0 bases and the J segment 5 bases; nucleotides outside the gene matches: 13. DNA for the CDR3: TGTGCCAGCAGCTTAGCGCGGCTAGCGGGACGTCTGGGGGAGACCCAGTACTTC. Translating it yields CASSLARLAGRLGETQYF.

V gene TRBV10-1 combines with J gene TRBJ2-5; 16 bases fit TRBD2. Germline CDR1 is WNHNN and CDR2 is SYGVQD (reference sequence). J lost 5 bases, V lost 5 bases, and 8 bases had no gene match. The CDR3 length is 17 residues. DNA for the CDR3: TGCGCCAGCAGTAAAGGGGGACTAGCGGGAGGGGGTGAGACCCAGTACTTC. The encoded protein is CASSKGGLAGGGETQYF.

The chain employs TRBV29-1 and TRBJ2-7; D perhaps matches TRBD1 (6 bases). The CDR3 is 12 amino acids. Trimming stripped 5 bases from V and 2 bases from J, with 10 bases between. Germline assignment: CDR1 SQVTM and CDR2 ANQGSEA. CDR3 DNA sequence: TGCAGCGTTCAGACAGGCCCCTACGAGCAGTACTTC. Amino acids: CSVQTGPYEQYF.

This clone showed up just once. The chain recombines TRBV27 with TRBJ2-1; D is possibly TRBD2 (6 bases). The CDR3 has 16 amino acids. Germline assignment: CDR1 MNHEY and CDR2 SMNVEV (reference sequence). V was shortened by 5 bases and J by 1 base, with 15 bases between the two germline ends. CDR3 sequence (DNA): TGTGCCAGCAGTCCACTAGCCCAAGCTTCCTACAATGAGCAGTTCTTC. Translating gives CASSPLAQASYNEQFF.

This clone is a singleton in its sample. J is TRBJ2-2 and V is TRBV10-3; 14 bases fit TRBD2. The V gene end was trimmed by 10 bases and the J gene end by 3 bases; junction bases not matched to a gene: 7. The CDR3 contains 16 residues. The germline gives CDR1 ENHRY, CDR2 SYGVKD. Here the CDR3 DNA reads TGTGCCACCGGGAAGGGACTAGCGGGGGACACCGGGGAGCTGTTTTTT. Amino acid sequence: CATGKGLAGDTGELFF.

The genes are TRBV9 and TRBJ2-3; TRBD1 matches 8 bases. The germline V gene encodes CDR1 SGDLS and CDR2 YYNGEE. V lost 4 bases and J lost 2; bases outside the gene matches: 12. CDR3 length equals 17 residues. DNA of the CDR3: TGTGCCAGCAGCAGCAGACAGGGGCCGCGCCCCACAGATACGCAGTATTTT. It yields the protein CASSSRQGPRPTDTQYF. The full variable domain, rest sourced from reference TRBV9 and TRBJ2-3, is DSGVTQTPKHLITATGQRVTLRCSPRSGDLSVYWYQQSLDQGLQFLIQYYNGEERAKGNILERFSAQQFPDLHSELNLSSLELGDSALYFCASSSRQGPRPTDTQYFGPGTRLTVL.

This chain uses TRBV28 with TRBJ2-1; no firm D call. Per germline, CDR1 MDHEN and CDR2 SYDVKM. CDR3 length: 15 residues. V dropped 5 bases and J dropped 0 bases, with 11 bases sitting between them. This CDR3 reads CASSPWASSYNEQFF. CDR3 nucleotides: TGTGCCAGCAGTCCCTGGGCTAGCTCCTACAATGAGCAGTTCTTC.

This clone occurred a few times. This chain joins TRBV5-1 and TRBJ2-2; D is possibly TRBD1 or TRBD2 (5 bases each). V shed 4 bases and J shed 2 bases, with 9 bases lying between them. Germline CDR1 is SGHRS and CDR2 is YFSETQ. The CDR3 extends over 14 amino acids. The CDR3 spells CASSGTVNTGELFF. The CDR3 nucleotides read TGCGCCAGCAGCGGGACGGTAAACACCGGGGAGCTGTTTTTT.

With regard to this clone: This sample includes further DNA sequences coding for the same CDR3. The CDR3 DNA reads as TGTGCCTGGAGTGTTCGGGGGGCGGGTGAAAAACTGTTTTTT. As protein: CAWSVRGAGEKLFF. The V gene is TRBV30, the J gene TRBJ1-4, with D maybe TRBD1 (6 bases). This CDR3 region has 14 residues. Between the trimmed V and J ends, which lost 0 bases and 7 bases, there was a span of 12 bases. Germline V gene data show CDR1 as GTSNPN and CDR2 as SVGIG (reference sequence).

This chain uses TRBV7-2 with TRBJ2-3; TRBD2 is a possible D gene (6 bases). The CDR3 consists of 16 residues. V was shortened by 5 bases and J by 1 base, with 16 bases between the two germline ends. Germline V CDR1 and CDR2: SGHTA, FQGNSA. The CDR3 loop reads CASSKIAARGTDTQYF. The CDR3 bases are TGTGCCAGCAGCAAGATAGCGGCGCGGGGCACAGATACGCAGTATTTT.